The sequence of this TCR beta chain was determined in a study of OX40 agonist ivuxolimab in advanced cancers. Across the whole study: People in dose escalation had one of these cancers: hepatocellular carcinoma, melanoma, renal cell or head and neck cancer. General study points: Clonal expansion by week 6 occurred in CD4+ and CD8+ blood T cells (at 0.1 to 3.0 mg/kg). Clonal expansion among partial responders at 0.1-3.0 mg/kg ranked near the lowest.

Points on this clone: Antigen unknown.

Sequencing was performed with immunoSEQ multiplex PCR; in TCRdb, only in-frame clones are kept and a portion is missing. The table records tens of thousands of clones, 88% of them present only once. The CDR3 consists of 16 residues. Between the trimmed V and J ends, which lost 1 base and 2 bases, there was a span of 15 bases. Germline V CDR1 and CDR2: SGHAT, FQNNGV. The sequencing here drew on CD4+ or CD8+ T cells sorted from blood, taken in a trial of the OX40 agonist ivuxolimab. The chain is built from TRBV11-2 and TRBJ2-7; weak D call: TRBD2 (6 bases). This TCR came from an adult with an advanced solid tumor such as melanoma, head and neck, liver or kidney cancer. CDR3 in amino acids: CASSLGRRSGTYEQYF. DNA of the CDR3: TGTGCCAGCAGCTTAGGGCGCCGTAGCGGCACCTACGAGCAGTACTTC.